These T cell receptor beta chains were read from a single sample in a study of T cells in Graves' hyperthyroidism and ophthalmopathy. One entry per CDR3 protein results from TCRdb running MiXCR on the multiplex PCR reads. Found here are 400,000 to 500,000 distinct CDR3 sequences, approximately 15% of them singletons; the top ten hold around 13%. The sequenced sample was blood. The receptors shown here come from a man younger than 35 with Graves' ophthalmopathy. The CDR3 runs from the conserved cysteine through the conserved F or W. The order of the fields is J gene, D gene, clone size, V gene, CDR3 protein, CDR3 DNA. The D gene is left open where the match is weak. Where a row states a size, it is once, few, many or the class of an expanded clone; other rows omit it.

TRBJ1-4 . . TRBV7-2 CASSFRGPSNEKLFF TGTGCCAGCAGCTTCCGGGGGCCGAGTAATGAAAAACTGTTTTTT
TRBJ2-2 . . TRBV12-3/TRBV12-4 CASSQVLPNTGELFF TGTGCCAGCAGCCAAGTACTACCGAACACCGGGGAGCTGTTTTTT
TRBJ2-3 TRBD1 many TRBV14 CASSHGDRESGTDTQYF TGTGCCAGCAGCCACGGTGACAGGGAGTCTGGCACAGATACGCAGTATTTT
TRBJ2-5 TRBD2 . TRBV10-2 CASSRRGKETQYF TGCGCCAGCAGTAGGCGGGGGAAAGAGACCCAGTACTTC
TRBJ1-1 . few TRBV5-8 CASSLVLKNTEAFF TGTGCCAGCAGCTTGGTGCTCAAGAACACTGAAGCTTTCTTT
TRBJ2-7 . . TRBV3-1 CASSQVLWVEQYF TGTGCCAGCAGCCAAGTACTATGGGTCGAGCAGTACTTC
TRBJ1-5 . many TRBV30 CAWADNYNQPQHF TGTGCCTGGGCGGATAATTATAATCAGCCCCAGCATTTT
TRBJ2-1 . many TRBV27 CASIPDPSSYNEQFF TGTGCCAGCATCCCAGACCCGAGCTCCTACAATGAGCAGTTCTTC
TRBJ2-5 . many TRBV7-2 CASRWTSQETQYF TGTGCCAGCAGATGGACAAGCCAAGAGACCCAGTACTTC
TRBJ2-4 . few TRBV20-1 CSAREEGSKNIQYF TGCAGTGCTAGAGAGGAGGGATCCAAAAACATTCAGTACTTC
TRBJ1-4 . many TRBV6-1 CASRVGPRNEKLFF TGTGCCAGCAGGGTAGGACCGCGTAATGAAAAACTGTTTTTT
TRBJ2-7 TRBD2 many TRBV7-3 CASKRTSGDYEQYF TGTGCCAGCAAACGGACTAGCGGAGACTACGAGCAGTACTTC
TRBJ2-3 TRBD1 . TRBV5-1 CASSPTGVGTDTQYF TGCGCCAGCAGCCCCACAGGGGTCGGGACAGATACGCAGTATTTT
TRBJ1-4 TRBD1 . TRBV5-1 CASSPPGQAISGGEKLFF TGCGCCAGCAGCCCTCCGGGACAGGCCATTTCAGGGGGGGAAAAACTGTTTTTT
TRBJ2-2 . few TRBV18 CASSPQENTGELFF TGTGCCAGCTCACCACAGGAGAACACCGGGGAGCTGTTTTTT
TRBJ2-2 . many TRBV6-2/TRBV6-3 CASSYRDNTGELFF TGTGCCAGCAGTTACCGGGACAACACCGGGGAGCTGTTTTTT
TRBJ2-7 TRBD1 . TRBV20-1 CSATIGTGGEQYF TGCAGTGCTACGATAGGGACAGGGGGCGAGCAGTACTTC
TRBJ1-1 . many TRBV2 CASFPFGGPTEAFF TGTGCCAGCTTCCCCTTCGGGGGCCCCACTGAAGCTTTCTTT
TRBJ2-7 . few TRBV6-1 CASSEAPYSGSSYEQYF TGTGCCAGCAGTGAAGCGCCATATAGCGGAAGCTCCTACGAGCAGTACTTC
TRBJ2-5 . many TRBV6-1 CASSEDRVLRTQYF TGTGCCAGCAGTGAGGACAGAGTCCTGAGGACCCAGTACTTC
TRBJ2-7 TRBD1 many TRBV18 CASSPGTGFPEQYF TGTGCCAGCTCACCTGGGACAGGGTTCCCCGAGCAGTACTTC
TRBJ2-3 . many TRBV4-1 CASSQTTSSTDTQYF TGCGCCAGCAGCCAAACTACCAGTAGCACAGATACGCAGTATTTT
TRBJ2-3 TRBD1 . TRBV5-8 CASRSKPDRVRPDTQYF TGTGCCAGCAGGTCTAAACCCGACAGGGTCCGACCAGATACGCAGTATTTT
TRBJ2-3 TRBD1 many TRBV12-3/TRBV12-4 CASSPDPGQGWTDTQYF TGTGCCAGCAGTCCAGACCCGGGACAGGGGTGGACAGATACGCAGTATTTT
TRBJ2-5 . many TRBV10-3 CAISELGETQYF TGTGCCATCAGTGAACTGGGGGAGACCCAGTACTTC
TRBJ1-3 . few TRBV7-2 CASSFQVQNTIYF TGTGCCAGCAGCTTCCAGGTTCAGAACACCATATATTTT
TRBJ2-3 . many TRBV12-3/TRBV12-4 CASSPTEGVADTQYF TGTGCCAGCAGTCCTACGGAGGGAGTCGCAGATACGCAGTATTTT
TRBJ1-2 . many TRBV6-1 CASSSGTANYGYTF TGTGCCAGCAGTTCGGGGACGGCGAACTATGGCTACACCTTC
TRBJ2-1 TRBD2 . TRBV11-3 CASSFPGLAGINEQFF TGTGCCAGCAGCTTCCCGGGACTAGCGGGGATTAATGAGCAGTTCTTC
TRBJ2-5 TRBD2 many TRBV11-3 CASRGLAGGPETQYF TGTGCCAGCAGAGGACTAGCGGGGGGGCCAGAGACCCAGTACTTC
TRBJ1-2 . . TRBV4-1 CASSQGTANGYTF TGCGCCAGCAGCCAAGGGACGGCCAATGGCTACACCTTC
TRBJ2-1 TRBD2 few TRBV3-1 CASSQDEREEFF TGTGCCAGCAGCCAAGATGAACGGGAGGAGTTCTTC
TRBJ2-7 TRBD2 few TRBV7-2 CASSLVLFVREGSKVYEQYF TGTGCCAGCAGCTTAGTTCTATTCGTGCGGGAGGGTTCAAAAGTCTACGAGCAGTACTTC
TRBJ1-2 TRBD1 many TRBV7-3 CASSTGTGAGYTF TGTGCCAGCAGCACCGGGACAGGGGCTGGCTACACCTTC
TRBJ2-5 TRBD1 many TRBV18 CASSPTTGTETQYF TGTGCCAGCTCACCGACGACAGGGACGGAGACCCAGTACTTC
TRBJ2-1 . . TRBV5-1 CASSLYAVQYNEQFF TGCGCCAGCAGCTTGTATGCAGTACAGTACAATGAGCAGTTCTTC
TRBJ2-7 TRBD2 . TRBV11-2 CASSLGLAGADEQYF TGTGCCAGCAGCCTCGGACTAGCGGGAGCGGACGAGCAGTACTTC
TRBJ1-2 . many TRBV30 CAWKRRWDYGYTF TGTGCCTGGAAGCGAAGGTGGGACTATGGCTACACCTTC
TRBJ1-1 . many TRBV19 CASSELTGPNTEAFF TGTGCCAGTAGTGAACTAACAGGTCCGAACACTGAAGCTTTCTTT
TRBJ2-2 . . TRBV5-1 CASSLAPVANTGELFF TGCGCCAGCAGCTTGGCCCCAGTTGCGAACACCGGGGAGCTGTTTTTT
TRBJ1-2 . many TRBV27 CASSLEASFFYGYTF TGTGCCAGCAGTTTGGAGGCGTCCTTTTTCTATGGCTACACCTTC
TRBJ2-7 . . TRBV5-5 CASSLPAGGEQYF TGCGCCAGCAGCTTGCCCGCAGGAGGCGAGCAGTACTTC
TRBJ1-5 . many TRBV10-1 CASSAGERQPQHF TGCGCCAGCAGTGCAGGGGAGAGACAGCCCCAGCATTTT
TRBJ2-2 . many TRBV9 CASSVVGNTGELFF TGTGCCAGCAGCGTAGTAGGGAACACCGGGGAGCTGTTTTTT